Below, 24 T cell receptor beta chains from the same sample are listed, as sequenced in a study of blood T cell repertoires in COVID-19. Clones were read by immunoSEQ multiplex PCR, and TCRdb kept only the in-frame ones, dropping some. The sample includes about 350,000 clones, approximately 89% of them seen just once. The specimen sequenced was PBMCs or T cells enriched from blood (not recorded which). The source of these receptors is a woman in her twenties or thirties who had recovered from COVID-19.

This sequence joins TRBV10-2 and TRBJ2-3, with D uncertain. V lost 8 bases to trimming and J lost 5 bases, with 8 bases between them. Germline CDR1 WSHSY, CDR2 SAAADI. This CDR3 has 11 residues. The CDR3 region is CASLFQDTQYF. The CDR3, as DNA: TGCGCCAGCTTGTTCCAAGATACGCAGTATTTT.

V usage is TRBV12-2 and J usage is TRBJ1-5. TRBV12-2 is flagged as a pseudogene. This CDR3 is built from 13 residues. This CDR3 is CASRVGISGPQHF. The CDR3 DNA is TGTGCAAGTCGCGTAGGTATCTCGGGGCCCCAGCATTTT.

The rearrangement uses TRBV7-9 and TRBJ1-5; 8 positions match TRBD1. The CDR3 loop spans 17 amino acids. Germline CDR1 SEHNR, CDR2 FQNEAQ (reference sequence). With 1 base clipped from V and 7 bases from J, the junction kept 12 bases outside the gene matches. CDR3 amino acids: CASSLVSATGAPQPQHF. DNA of the CDR3: TGTGCCAGCAGCTTAGTTTCAGCGACAGGGGCACCCCAGCCCCAGCATTTT. The entire variable domain, with the rest obtained from reference TRBV7-9 and TRBJ1-5, is as follows: DTGVSQNPRHKITKRGQNVTFRCDPISEHNRLYWYRQTLGQGPEFLTYFQNEAQLEKSRLLSDRFSAERPKGSFSTLEIQRTEQGDSAMYLCASSLVSATGAPQPQHFGDGTRLSIL.

The chain uses TRBV19 and TRBJ1-1; TRBD1 is a possible D gene (6 bases). The germline gives CDR1 LNHDA, CDR2 SQIVND (reference sequence). The V end was cut by 8 bases, the J end by 2 bases, with 21 bases between. This CDR3 has 16 amino acids. The CDR3 loop is CASPPRAGTPNTEAFF. In DNA, the CDR3 is TGTGCCAGTCCACCGCGAGCCGGGACACCAAACACTGAAGCTTTCTTT.

A remark on this clone: The germline gene is not matched at one end of the junction; a read error may be the cause. The genes are TRBV3-1 (or the pseudogene TRBV3-2) and TRBJ1-2; D might be TRBD1 (5 bases). There are 12 residues in the CDR3. Germline V gene data show CDR1 as LGHDT and CDR2 as YNNKEL (reference sequence). The CDR3 bases are TGTGCCAGCAGCCAAGACAAGAGGACACCGTCCTTC. Its protein is CASSQDKRTPSF.

This clone has just a few counts. This chain links TRBV7-9 with TRBJ1-4, with no clear D. The CDR3 extends over 12 amino acids. Germline CDR1 reads SEHNR; CDR2 reads FQNEAQ (reference sequence). Trimming cost V 4 bases and J 4 bases, with 4 bases left between them. CDR3 DNA sequence: TGTGCCAGCAGCTCCTTTAATGAAAAACTGTTTTTT. It encodes CASSSFNEKLFF.

The chain is built from TRBV7-6 and TRBJ2-7; possibly TRBD2 for D (6 bases). Trimming took 3 bases from V and 2 from J, leaving 11 bases between them. Germline V lookup: CDR1 SGHVS, CDR2 FNYEAQ. This CDR3 is built from 14 residues. CDR3 DNA: TGTGCCAGCAGCTTCGGGGAGGCAGCCTACGAGCAGTACTTC. This gives the protein CASSFGEAAYEQYF.

The chain couples TRBV3-1 (or the pseudogene TRBV3-2) to TRBJ1-1, with D unclear. The CDR3 is 15 amino acids. Trimming removed 0 bases from V and 3 bases from J, with 11 bases in between. Germline V CDR1 and CDR2: LGHDT, YNNKEL (reference sequence). The CDR3 spells CASSQERALHTEAFF. CDR3 coding DNA: TGTGCCAGCAGCCAAGAGCGGGCCCTACACACTGAAGCTTTCTTT.

The chain uses TRBV7-2 and TRBJ2-7; 7 bases fit TRBD2. Germline CDR1 reads SGHTA; CDR2 reads FQGNSA. V lost 0 bases and J lost 2; bases outside the gene matches: 4. This CDR3 comprises 15 residues. The CDR3 sequence: CASSLAPGGTYEQYF. The CDR3 region has the DNA TGTGCCAGCAGCTTAGCGCCGGGAGGTACCTACGAGCAGTACTTC.

This rearrangement joins TRBV19 to TRBJ1-1, with unresolved D. Trimming took off 1 base at V and 9 bases at J, with 6 bases between the two ends. The CDR3 is 11 residues long. Per the germline V gene, CDR1 is LNHDA and CDR2 is SQIVND (reference sequence). The CDR3 is CASSIVSQAFF. As DNA, the CDR3 is TGTGCCAGTAGTATAGTGTCTCAAGCTTTCTTT.

The CDR3 coding sequence is TGTGCCAGCCAAAACACCGGGGAGCTGTTTTTT. It yields the protein CASQNTGELFF. V usage is TRBV6-5 and J usage is TRBJ2-2, with D unclear. Trimming shortened V by 8 bases and J by 2 bases, and 3 bases separated the two germline ends. The CDR3 contains 11 residues. Germline CDR1 MNHEY, CDR2 SVGAGI.

V gene TRBV27 combines with J gene TRBJ1-5; the D is unclear. Trimming left V 4 bases short and J 3 bases short, with 19 bases between. CDR1 and CDR2 (germline): MNHEY, SMNVEV (reference sequence). The length of the CDR3 is 17 residues. The CDR3 loop reads CASSSLGRLLFNQPQHF. The CDR3 DNA is TGTGCCAGCAGTTCGTTGGGCAGGCTACTGTTCAATCAGCCCCAGCATTTT.

The chain joins TRBV12-3 or TRBV12-4 to TRBJ1-4; D ambiguous. The V and J ends lost 3 bases and 6 bases respectively, with 8 bases between them. The CDR3 has 13 residues. The CDR3 bases are TGTGCCAGCAGTTTCGGGGAATATGAAAAACTGTTTTTT. Its protein is CASSFGEYEKLFF.

The genes are TRBV5-1 and TRBJ2-3; the match to TRBD2 covers 9 bases. CDR1 and CDR2 from the germline V gene are SGHRS and YFSETQ. The V gene end was trimmed by 1 base and the J gene end by 3 bases; junction bases not matched to a gene: 6. There are 16 residues in the CDR3. In nucleotides, the CDR3 is TGCGCCAGCAGCTTGTCCGGCGGGGGGGCTACAGATACGCAGTATTTT. Translating it yields CASSLSGGGATDTQYF.

V is TRBV12-5 and J is TRBJ1-1, with D maybe TRBD1 (6 bases). V was shortened by 0 bases and J by 2 bases, with 10 bases between the two germline ends. CDR1 and CDR2 from the germline V gene are LGHNT and FRNRAP. The length of the CDR3 is 15 residues. CDR3 DNA: TGTGCTAGTGGTTTGGTACAGGGCACAAACACTGAAGCTTTCTTT. Residues: CASGLVQGTNTEAFF. The entire variable domain, with the rest obtained from reference TRBV12-5 and TRBJ1-1, is as follows: DARVTQTPRHKVTEMGQEVTMRCQPILGHNTVFWYRQTMMQGLELLAYFRNRAPLDDSGMPKDRFSAEMPDATLATLKIQPSEPRDSAVYFCASGLVQGTNTEAFFGQGTRLTVV.

This chain links TRBV5-1 with TRBJ1-1, with D perhaps matching TRBD1 (6 bases). Germline V lookup: CDR1 SGHRS, CDR2 YFSETQ. V dropped 6 bases and J dropped 5 bases, with 11 bases sitting between them. There are 12 residues in the CDR3. The CDR3 protein is CASIDQGTEAFF. DNA of the CDR3: TGCGCCAGCATCGATCAGGGGACTGAAGCTTTCTTT.

The chain employs TRBV12-5 and TRBJ1-5, with TRBD1 as a possible D gene (5 bases). The germline V and J ends were trimmed by 1 base and 12 bases, with 13 bases remaining between them. CDR3 size: 13 residues. The germline gives CDR1 LGHNT, CDR2 FRNRAP. The CDR3 DNA sequence: TGTGCTAGTGGTTTGGGCGTCGGAGGGGACCAGCATTTT. Protein sequence: CASGLGVGGDQHF.

The V call is TRBV10-3, the J call TRBJ1-2; the D gene is possibly TRBD1 (6 bases). Trimming removed 6 bases at V and 1 base at J, with 12 bases between. CDR3 length equals 14 residues. Germline values: CDR1 ENHRY, CDR2 SYGVKD. CDR3 region: CAISFLQGNYGYTF. The CDR3 nucleotides are TGTGCCATCAGCTTCCTACAGGGTAACTATGGCTACACCTTC.

The chain combines TRBV4-1 with TRBJ1-1; TRBD1 is a possible D gene (6 bases). CDR1 MGHRA and CDR2 YSYEKL come from the germline V gene. The CDR3 is 16 amino acids. V lost 2 bases, J lost 0 bases, and 13 bases lay in between. The CDR3 spells CASSQFTGSMNTEAFF. The CDR3 DNA is TGCGCCAGCAGCCAATTTACAGGGTCTATGAACACTGAAGCTTTCTTT.

The chain employs TRBV7-2 and TRBJ2-6; 10 nucleotides match TRBD1. V dropped 2 bases and J dropped 3; count of bases not matched to a gene: 7. This CDR3 comprises 18 residues. Germline CDR1 and CDR2: SGHTA and FQGNSA. The CDR3 reads CASSLIGTGAGGANVLTF. The CDR3 nucleotides are TGTGCCAGCAGCTTAATCGGGACAGGGGCGGGTGGGGCCAACGTCCTGACTTTC.

This clone was found once. The V and J genes are TRBV13 and TRBJ1-2; D not certain. V shed 1 base and J shed 4 bases, with 7 bases lying between them. Germline lookup yields CDR1 PRHDT and CDR2 FYEKMQ (reference sequence). The CDR3 extends over 13 amino acids. The CDR3 is CASSLVGSYGYTF. In nucleotides, the CDR3 is TGTGCCAGCAGCTTAGTTGGCAGCTATGGCTACACCTTC.

CDR3: CASSPTGDSSGNTIYF. In nucleotides, the CDR3 is TGTGCCAGCTCACCGACGGGGGACAGCTCTGGAAACACCATATATTTT. The chain links TRBV18 to TRBJ1-3; TRBD1 matches 7 bases. Looked up from germline, CDR1 is KGHSH and CDR2 is LQKENI. V dropped 3 bases and J dropped 0; count of bases not matched to a gene: 5. This CDR3 is 16 amino acids long.

This chain uses TRBV5-1 with TRBJ2-5; D might be TRBD1 (5 bases). V was shortened by 4 bases and J by 4 bases, with 11 bases between the two germline ends. Germline V gives CDR1 SGHRS, CDR2 YFSETQ. This CDR3 is built from 13 residues. The CDR3 DNA reads as TGCGCCAGCAGCGACGCCCAGGGAGAGACCCAGTACTTC. Translation gives CASSDAQGETQYF.

The J gene is TRBJ1-1, the V gene TRBV5-1; 8 bases align to TRBD1. Trimming at V came to 0 bases and at J to 6 bases, leaving 7 bases not matched to a gene. The germline gives CDR1 SGHRS, CDR2 YFSETQ. The length of the CDR3 is 15 residues. The CDR3 protein is CASSLGTGRASEAFF. CDR3 nucleotides: TGCGCCAGCAGCTTGGGGACAGGGAGGGCGTCTGAAGCTTTCTTT.